The TCR beta chain described here comes from a study of cytomegalovirus exposure and HLA in healthy donors. Looking at the study overall: From 170 million or so T cells, an earlier analysis saw 100 million to 140 million unique TCR beta sequences. General study results and limits: Analyses of presence/absence relied on an assumption of roughly uniform sequencing depth across donors. The authors considered a cluster of highly shared sequence variants likely to be a sequencing artifact.

PCR amplification relied on 60 Vbeta primers (plus 13 Jbeta primers). Here immunoSEQ multiplex PCR was the method, and the copy in TCRdb shows in-frame clones only, minus some. The repertoire has 180,000 or so clones, around 80% of them found once; the top ten carry around 1.4%. V trimming: 3 bases; J trimming: 0 bases; junction bases outside the gene matches: 10. Germline V CDR1 and CDR2: LNHNV, YYDKDF (reference sequence). CDR3 length: 19 residues. A note on this clone: Its matching antigen is unknown.

The sequencing input was PBMCs. This clonotype originated in a girl aged 10 to 17 in good health and CMV-seropositive. The V call is TRBV15, the J call TRBJ2-6, with 8 bases lining up with TRBD1. CDR3 nucleotides: TGTGCCACCAGCAGGTCACCGGGGACAGGCGCCTCTGGGGCCAACGTCCTGACTTTC. It codes for CATSRSPGTGASGANVLTF.